This T cell receptor (beta chain) was found in a study of blood T cell repertoires in COVID-19. The CDR3 extends over 15 amino acids. CDR1 SGDLS and CDR2 YYNGEE come from the germline V gene. V was pared by 4 bases and J by 4 bases, with 6 bases of the junction left unmatched. Those enrolled, adults aged roughly 18 to 95 years, came from about two dozen US areas. Per the original data handling: How many nucleated cells were present was estimated from reference gene primer amplification. TCRdb's table, derived via immunoSEQ multiplex PCR, lists solely in-frame clones and lacks some. Clonal size and the V and J genes are those of that table, whereas D and trimming came from the DNA. The sample shows about 370,000 clones, around 91% of them seen only once.

The TCR originated in a man between 18 and 29 years old who had recovered from COVID-19. Input material: PBMCs or T cells enriched from blood (not recorded which). The chain recombines TRBV9 with TRBJ2-7; 12 nucleotides agree with TRBD2. As DNA, the CDR3 is TGTGCCAGCAGCACCGGACTAGCGGGGACATACGAGCAGTACTTC. It yields the protein CASSTGLAGTYEQYF.